Sequencing of this T cell receptor beta chain was carried out in a study of PD-1 blockade in classical Hodgkin lymphoma. Study at large: Every 2 weeks, patients got 3 mg/kg intravenous nivolumab. Study observations and caveats: Reported baseline diversity: healthy donors highest, relapsed/refractory patients lowest. With CD4+ cells, TCR diversity rose significantly by C4D1, but not with CD8+ cells. Baseline diversity resembling that of newly diagnosed patients was seen in complete responders.

The table came from immunoSEQ multiplex PCR; TCRdb's copy has only in-frame clones and leaves some out. The sample has around 6,000 clones, 60% to 80% seen once. V shed 1 base, J shed 7 bases, and the junction held 2 bases outside the gene matches. The CDR3 length is 13 residues. From germline, CDR1 is SGHVS and CDR2 FNYEAQ. The sample holds one count of this clone. Its antigen is as yet unknown. Brentuximab vedotin exposure varied, and every patient relapsed after autologous stem cell transplantation. V usage is TRBV7-6 and J usage is TRBJ1-2; 8 bases fit TRBD1. This receptor was taken from a human donor with classical Hodgkin lymphoma. Specimen: peripheral blood mononuclear cells (PBMCs), collected at baseline. The CDR3 region has the DNA TGTGCCAGCAGCTTAGATACAGGGGGTGGCTACACCTTC. Translated: CASSLDTGGGYTF.